The clone carrying this T cell receptor beta chain was counted many times. The antigen is undetermined. The data belong to a study of CD8+CD57+ T cells in acquired aplastic anemia. About the study: CD4+ and CD8+ cells, once sorted, gave DNA averaging approximately 3 ug.

The CDR3 consists of 16 residues. Germline V CDR1 and CDR2: LNHDA, SQIVND (reference sequence). V lost 3 bases and J 0 bases, leaving 13 bases between the germline ends. Study-level points and caveats: No significant patient-versus-control difference appeared in CD8+ Simpson's diversity. Sharing between patients and controls was observed for twenty-nine CD8+ CDR3 sequences.

Genomic DNA constituted the template upon which TCR beta VDJ and CDR3 profiling was performed. TCRdb redid the calling of the reads with MiXCR, one entry per CDR3 protein. The table has over 200,000 distinct CDR3 sequences, approximately 60% seen once. This rearrangement joins TRBV19 to TRBJ2-3; tentatively, D is TRBD2 (6 bases). The sequencing input was sorted CD4+, CD8+, or CD8+CD57+ T cells (not recorded which) from PBMCs. This sequence originates from a human donor in good health. CDR3 DNA: TGTGCCAGTAGTATTGGTCGGGGGACTAGCACAGATACGCAGTATTTT. This encodes CASSIGRGTSTDTQYF.